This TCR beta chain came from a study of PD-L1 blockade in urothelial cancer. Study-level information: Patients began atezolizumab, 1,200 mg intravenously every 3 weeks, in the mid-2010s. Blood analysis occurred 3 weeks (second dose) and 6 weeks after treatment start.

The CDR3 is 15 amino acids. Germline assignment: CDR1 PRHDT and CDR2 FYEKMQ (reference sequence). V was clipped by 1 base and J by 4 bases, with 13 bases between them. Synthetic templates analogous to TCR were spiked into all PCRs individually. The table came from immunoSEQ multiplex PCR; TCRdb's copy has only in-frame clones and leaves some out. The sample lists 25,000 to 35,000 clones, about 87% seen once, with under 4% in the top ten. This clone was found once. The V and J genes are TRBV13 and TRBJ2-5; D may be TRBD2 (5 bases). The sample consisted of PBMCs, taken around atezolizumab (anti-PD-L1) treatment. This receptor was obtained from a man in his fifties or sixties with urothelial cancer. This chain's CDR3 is CASSLELNRGETQYF. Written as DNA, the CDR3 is TGTGCCAGCAGCTTAGAGTTGAACCGGGGAGAGACCCAGTACTTC.